Listed here is a single T cell receptor beta chain. The data stem from a study of blood T cell repertoires in COVID-19. Study context: Sites in the United States, Italy and Spain provided acute and convalescent COVID-19 samples. The analysed material was cDNA or gDNA that came from T cells, B-cell-depleted T cells, or PBMCs.

The authors' processing: Reference gene primers were amplified, and this amplification served to estimate nucleated cell counts. Here immunoSEQ multiplex PCR was the method, and the copy in TCRdb shows in-frame clones only, minus some. V and J calls plus clone size are reproduced from that table; the DNA served to infer D and trimming. This table holds hundreds of thousands of clones, around 88% found once. The age range of participants was roughly 18 to 90 years, with residence in around 22 US areas. The origin of this receptor is a woman in her 50s with acute COVID-19. The source material was PBMCs or T cells enriched from blood (not recorded which).

The DNA for the CDR3 is TGTGCCTGGAGTGTACTCCAGGGTATGAACAATGAGCAGTTCTTC. This encodes CAWSVLQGMNNEQFF. The J gene is TRBJ2-1, the V gene TRBV30; D is possibly TRBD1 (5 bases). The CDR3 consists of 15 residues. Germline V gene lookup returns CDR1 GTSNPN and CDR2 SVGIG (reference sequence). Trimming cost V 0 bases and J 5 bases, with 14 bases left between them.